Given below is one T cell receptor (beta chain) in context. Template switching by 5'RACE produced TCR cDNA, adding a universal primer site and UMIs. One entry per CDR3 protein results from TCRdb running MiXCR on the 5' RACE reads. The sample yields hundreds of thousands of distinct CDR3 sequences, roughly an eighth seen once. The sample belongs to a study of T cells after yellow fever vaccination. This clonotype originated in a man aged 25 to 40 who received the YFV17D yellow fever vaccine. The source was PBMCs, collected on the day of the yellow fever booster vaccination.

CDR3 amino acids: CASSLKAGAGTDTQYF. The CDR3 DNA reads TGTGCCAGCAGCTTAAAGGCGGGAGCGGGCACAGATACGCAGTATTTT. The V gene is TRBV7-2, the J gene TRBJ2-3, with TRBD2 matching 7 bases. The CDR3 has 16 amino acids. Trimming removed 2 bases from V and 1 base from J; junction bases left unmatched: 6. Per germline, CDR1 SGHTA and CDR2 FQGNSA.